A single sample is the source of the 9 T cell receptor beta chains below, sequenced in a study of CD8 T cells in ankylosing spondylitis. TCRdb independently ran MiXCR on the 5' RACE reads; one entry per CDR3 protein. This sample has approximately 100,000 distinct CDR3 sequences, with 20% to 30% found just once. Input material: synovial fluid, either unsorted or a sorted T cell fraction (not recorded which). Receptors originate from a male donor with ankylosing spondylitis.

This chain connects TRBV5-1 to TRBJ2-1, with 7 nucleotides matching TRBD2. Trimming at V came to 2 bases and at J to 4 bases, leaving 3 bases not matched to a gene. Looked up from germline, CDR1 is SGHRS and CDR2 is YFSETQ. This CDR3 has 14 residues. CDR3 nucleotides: TGCGCCAGCAGCTTAGGCGGGGGATACAATGAGCAGTTCTTC. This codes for CASSLGGGYNEQFF.

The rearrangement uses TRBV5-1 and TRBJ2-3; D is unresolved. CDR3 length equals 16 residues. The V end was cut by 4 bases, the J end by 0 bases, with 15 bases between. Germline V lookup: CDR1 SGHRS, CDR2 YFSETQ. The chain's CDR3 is CASSPRGLSSTDTQYF. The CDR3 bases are TGCGCCAGCAGCCCGCGTGGGTTATCTAGCACAGATACGCAGTATTTT.

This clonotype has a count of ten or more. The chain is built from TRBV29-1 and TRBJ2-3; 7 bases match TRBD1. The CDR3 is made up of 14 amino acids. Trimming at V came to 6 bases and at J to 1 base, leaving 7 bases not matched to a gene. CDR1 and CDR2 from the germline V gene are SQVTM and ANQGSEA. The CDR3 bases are TGCAGCGTACGTTCGGGACAGCGCACAGATACGCAGTATTTT. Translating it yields CSVRSGQRTDTQYF.

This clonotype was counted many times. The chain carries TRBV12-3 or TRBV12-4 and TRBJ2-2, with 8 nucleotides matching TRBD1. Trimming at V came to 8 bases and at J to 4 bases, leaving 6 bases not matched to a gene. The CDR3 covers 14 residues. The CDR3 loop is CASLRGRGTGELFF. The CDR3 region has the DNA TGTGCCAGCCTCAGGGGGCGAGGCACCGGGGAGCTGTTTTTT.

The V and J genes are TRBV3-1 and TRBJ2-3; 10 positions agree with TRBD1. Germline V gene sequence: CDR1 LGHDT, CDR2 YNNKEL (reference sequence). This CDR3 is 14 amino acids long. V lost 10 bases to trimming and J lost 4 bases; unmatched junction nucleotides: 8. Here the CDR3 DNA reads TGTGCCACCATGACAGGGGGCGGCGCAGATACGCAGTATTTT. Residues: CATMTGGGADTQYF.

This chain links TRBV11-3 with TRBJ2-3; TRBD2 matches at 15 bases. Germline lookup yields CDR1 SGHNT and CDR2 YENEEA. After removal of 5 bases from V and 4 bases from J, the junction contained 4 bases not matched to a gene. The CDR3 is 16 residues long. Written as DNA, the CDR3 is TGTGCCAGCAGCAAAGGGACTAGCGGGAGGTCAGATACGCAGTATTTT. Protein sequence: CASSKGTSGRSDTQYF. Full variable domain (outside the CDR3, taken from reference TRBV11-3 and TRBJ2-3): EAGVVQSPRYKIIEKKQPVAFWCNPISGHNTLYWYLQNLGQGPELLIRYENEEAVDDSQLPKDRFSAERLKGVDSTLKIQPAELGDSAVYLCASSKGTSGRSDTQYFGPGTRLTVL.

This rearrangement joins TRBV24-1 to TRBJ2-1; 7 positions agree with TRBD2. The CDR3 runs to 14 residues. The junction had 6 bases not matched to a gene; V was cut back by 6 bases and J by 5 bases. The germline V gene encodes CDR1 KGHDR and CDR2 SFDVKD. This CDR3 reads CATSPSGVNNEQFF. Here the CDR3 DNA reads TGTGCCACCAGTCCTAGCGGAGTCAACAATGAGCAGTTCTTC.

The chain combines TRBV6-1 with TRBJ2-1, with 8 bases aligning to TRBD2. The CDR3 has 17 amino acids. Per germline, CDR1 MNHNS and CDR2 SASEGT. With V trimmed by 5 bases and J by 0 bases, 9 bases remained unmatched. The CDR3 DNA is TGTGCCAGCAGTAGAGGACTAGCTGATAGCTCCTACAATGAGCAGTTCTTC. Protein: CASSRGLADSSYNEQFF.

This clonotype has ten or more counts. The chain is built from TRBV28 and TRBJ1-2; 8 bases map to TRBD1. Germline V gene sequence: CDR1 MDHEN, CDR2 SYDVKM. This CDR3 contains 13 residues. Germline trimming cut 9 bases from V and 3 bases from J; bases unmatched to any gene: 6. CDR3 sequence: CASLDRADYGYTF. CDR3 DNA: TGTGCCAGTCTGGACAGGGCTGACTATGGCTACACCTTC.